Listed below are T cell receptor beta chains from one sample, sequenced in a study of shared clonotypes between healthy human individuals. The protocol was immunoSEQ multiplex PCR, while the TCRdb copy is restricted to in-frame clones and leaves out a portion. The data contain roughly 2,000,000 clones, about 94% of them singletons. The sample was naive CD8+ T cells sorted from blood. Source of these receptors: a man aged 18 to 30 in good health. Both conserved end residues are trimmed from each CDR3.

v_call	j_call	cdr3_aa
TRBV6-5	TRBJ2-1	ASRHSGGSLNEQF
TRBV7-9	TRBJ1-1	ASSPSFGGPAPNTEAF
TRBV9	TRBJ1-2	ASSVGNARGYPSGYGYT
TRBV2	TRBJ2-4	ASGLGQGANIQY
TRBV4-1	TRBJ2-5	ASSQGTGETQY
TRBV7-9	TRBJ1-2	ASSLGATPAGGYT
TRBV13	TRBJ1-5	ASSLRGIDNQPQH
TRBV27	TRBJ2-7	ANGRSSYEQY
TRBV4-1	TRBJ2-5	ASSQEPAGAIQETQY
TRBV5-4	TRBJ1-1	ASSLTGAGYNTEAF
TRBV6-1	TRBJ1-6	ASSDRVYSPLH
TRBV10-1	TRBJ2-5	ASSDPGAETQY
TRBV6-5	TRBJ2-7	ASSRLTGDYEQY
TRBV7-9	TRBJ2-3	ASSLGTSGSTDTQY
TRBV6-1	TRBJ1-1	ASSGSIQGLYTEAF
TRBV18	TRBJ2-1	ASSPPQGTSPYNEQF
TRBV7-9	TRBJ1-1	ASSFPAVSEAF
TRBV5-4	TRBJ1-2	ASSLPQGPFLGDT
TRBV11-2	TRBJ1-4	ASSSGTDEGNEKLF
TRBV9	TRBJ2-7	ASSPDRDAYEQY
TRBV6-1	TRBJ1-1	ASRALGEGDTEAF
TRBV5-4	TRBJ2-1	ASSLPDTPGEQF
TRBV11-3	TRBJ2-2	ASSLARQSSNTGELF
TRBV6-6	TRBJ2-3	ALKGYSTDTQY
TRBV27	TRBJ2-7	ATREVGSPSEQY
TRBV7-3	TRBJ1-1	ASSLGQGTEAF
TRBV19	TRBJ1-2	ASSIADRGGDGYT
TRBV9	TRBJ2-1	ASSVDGGTDFYNEQF
TRBV7-9	TRBJ2-7	ASTKAGVSSYEQY
TRBV28	TRBJ1-2	ASSFGTGGNYGYT
TRBV28	TRBJ2-5	ASSLITGEETQY
TRBV27	TRBJ2-7	ASSASSGSLSYEQY
TRBV7-9	TRBJ2-2	ASYSGGRALNTGELF
TRBV2	TRBJ2-7	ASSEAMGYEQY
TRBV7-9	TRBJ1-1	ASSWFPGTGFEAF
TRBV7-9	TRBJ1-1	ASSLALGQGAF
TRBV11-2	TRBJ2-7	ASSGGAGEQY
TRBV27	TRBJ2-5	ASSQQGEMQETQY
TRBV4-3	TRBJ2-1	ASSQDPDGYNEQF
TRBV9	TRBJ1-4	ASSPGDQSNEKLF
TRBV28	TRBJ2-5	ASSFYLAGIQETQY
TRBV2	TRBJ1-4	ASSGDGASEKLF
TRBV6-1	TRBJ2-7	ASSEGLSYEQY
TRBV4-1	TRBJ2-7	ASSPQGQGDYEQY
TRBV4-1	TRBJ1-1	ASSFRTENTEAF
TRBV27	TRBJ2-7	ASSLTSGRYEQY
TRBV15	TRBJ1-1	ATSRGQGMKNTEAF
TRBV2	TRBJ1-2	ARGGSGQNYGYT
TRBV5-6	TRBJ1-2	ASNPTGGYGYT
TRBV10-3	TRBJ2-7	AIRTESYEQY
TRBV4-1	TRBJ2-2	ASSHIAGVSTGELF
TRBV11-2	TRBJ2-2	ASSFVAYTGELF
TRBV6-6	TRBJ2-5	ASSYSGGGAQETQY
TRBV10-2	TRBJ2-7	ASSEGSSVIQY
TRBV9	TRBJ2-1	ASSSRLAGGISEQF
TRBV5-4	TRBJ1-6	ASSLVGAPHNSPLH
TRBV12-5	TRBJ2-7	ASGLSGDEQY
TRBV7-9	TRBJ1-2	ASSLATGYGYT
TRBV5-5	TRBJ2-7	ASSLYSRGAYEQY